This passage covers 8 T cell receptor beta chains from one sample sequenced in a study of blood T cell repertoires in COVID-19. The protocol was immunoSEQ multiplex PCR, while the TCRdb copy is restricted to in-frame clones and leaves out a portion. This repertoire shows roughly 160,000 clones, 85% found once; its top ten account for 5% to 6%. The sequencing input was peripheral blood. The source of these receptors is a woman aged 45 to 65 with COVID-19, enrolled during active disease.

The rearrangement joins TRBV6-6 to TRBJ2-6; perhaps TRBD1 as D (6 bases). The CDR3 is made up of 16 amino acids. CDR1 and CDR2 from the germline V gene are MNHNY and SVGAGI (reference sequence). V was clipped by 4 bases and J by 0 bases, with 10 bases between them. DNA of the CDR3: TGTGCCAGCAGTTCGACAGGCACCTCTGGGGCCAACGTCCTGACTTTC. It yields the protein CASSSTGTSGANVLTF.

The chain uses TRBV2 and TRBJ2-5; 8 bases align to TRBD2. The J segment lost 4 bases and the V segment lost 6 bases, leaving 10 bases of the junction unmatched. The CDR3 runs to 15 residues. The germline CDR1 and CDR2 sequences are SNHLY and FYNNEI. CDR3 sequence: CASRGGGLAGETQYF. CDR3 nucleotides: TGTGCCAGCAGAGGCGGGGGGTTGGCAGGAGAGACCCAGTACTTC.

The chain recombines TRBV27 with TRBJ1-5; 10 nucleotides agree with TRBD1. CDR3 length: 13 residues. Unmatched junction bases numbered 3, after V lost 6 bases and J lost 7 bases. CDR1 is MNHEY and CDR2 is SMNVEV in the germline V gene (reference sequence). CDR3 amino acids: CASRGQGLQPQHF. The DNA of the CDR3 is TGTGCCAGCAGGGGACAGGGGCTGCAGCCCCAGCATTTT.

This clone was recorded only once. The V gene is TRBV2, the J gene TRBJ1-5; D uncertain. CDR3 length: 15 residues. Germline CDR1 and CDR2: SNHLY and FYNNEI. The V end lost 6 bases, the J end lost 0 bases, and 12 bases lay between the germline ends. Here the CDR3 DNA reads TGTGCCAGCAGCCGACTGAACCTTAGCAATCAGCCCCAGCATTTT. This encodes CASSRLNLSNQPQHF.

The V gene is TRBV6-2 or TRBV6-3, the J gene TRBJ2-7; maybe TRBD1 (5 bases). Germline V CDR1 and CDR2: MNHEY, SVGEGT. The CDR3 loop spans 14 amino acids. Trimming removed 1 base from V and 2 bases from J, with 9 bases in between. CDR3 region: CASSYFPDTYEQYF. Written as DNA, the CDR3 is TGTGCCAGCAGTTACTTCCCGGACACCTACGAGCAGTACTTC.

The chain employs TRBV5-1 and TRBJ1-2, with D unclear. The germline V and J ends were trimmed by 2 bases and 3 bases, with 14 bases remaining between them. Germline CDR1 is SGHRS and CDR2 is YFSETQ. The CDR3 totals 15 residues. The CDR3 DNA reads as TGCGCCAGCAGCTTCTATTCAGGCCCGGACTATGGCTACACCTTC. This gives the protein CASSFYSGPDYGYTF.

The V and J genes are TRBV29-1 and TRBJ2-1; TRBD2 aligns across 8 bases. The CDR3 length is 15 residues. Per the germline V gene, CDR1 is SQVTM and CDR2 is ANQGSEA. The ends lost 7 bases at V and 4 bases at J; junction bases unmatched: 12. CDR3 in amino acids: CSATGGGGQYNEQFF. The CDR3 DNA is TGCAGCGCCACGGGAGGCGGGGGGCAATACAATGAGCAGTTCTTC.

The rearrangement uses TRBV28 and TRBJ1-6, with 11 bases matching TRBD1. In germline, CDR1 is MDHEN, CDR2 SYDVKM. This CDR3 contains 15 residues. V shed 2 bases and J 7 bases; nucleotides not matched to a gene: 1. The CDR3 loop reads CASSLGQGANSPLHF. CDR3 DNA: TGTGCCAGCAGTTTAGGACAGGGGGCGAATTCACCCCTCCACTTT.